This T cell receptor (beta chain) was captured in a study of molecular identifiers for immune sequencing clone quantification. Whole-study findings and limits: Jurkat TCR RNA that was spiked in from one cell was reportedly detectable among one million naive cells. Over 99% of effector molecules, yet under 1% of naive-cell molecules, were held by clones above 20 RNA copies.

The CDR3 loop spans 14 amino acids. V was cut by 5 bases and J by 7 bases, with 18 bases left in between. CDR1 is MNHEY, CDR2 SMNVEV, per germline (reference sequence). Ten or more counts support this clonotype. What it recognizes is unknown. TCRdb reprocessed the PCR reads with MiXCR, giving one entry per CDR3 protein. The sample shows 38,000 or so distinct CDR3 sequences, around 18% of them seen only once. The material sequenced was naive CD8+ T cells from blood, with Jurkat cell RNA spiked in. The subset here: FACS-sorted CD8+CD4-CCR7+CD45RA+ naive T cells. The receptor comes from a human donor in good health. Some libraries in this study had Jurkat cell RNA spiked in. The V and J genes are TRBV27 and TRBJ2-7; D gene ambiguous. The CDR3: CASSPTVWGGEQYF. In nucleotides, the CDR3 is TGTGCCAGCAGTCCAACAGTCTGGGGTGGGGAGCAGTACTTC.